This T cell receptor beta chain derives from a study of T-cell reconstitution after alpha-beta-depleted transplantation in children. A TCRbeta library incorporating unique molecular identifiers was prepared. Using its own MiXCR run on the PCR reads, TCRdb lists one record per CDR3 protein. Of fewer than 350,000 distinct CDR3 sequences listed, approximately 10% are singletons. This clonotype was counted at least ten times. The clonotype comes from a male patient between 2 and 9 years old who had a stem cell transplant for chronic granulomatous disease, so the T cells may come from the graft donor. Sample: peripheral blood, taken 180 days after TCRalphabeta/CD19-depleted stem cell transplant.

The DNA for the CDR3 is TGCAGTGCTACTGACGCGGAGCCAGATACGCAGTATTTT. It codes for CSATDAEPDTQYF. The rearrangement links TRBV20-1 to TRBJ2-3; D is unclear. The CDR3 runs to 13 residues. The V gene lost 4 bases and the J gene lost 4 bases, with 12 bases spanning the gap. The germline gives CDR1 DFQATT, CDR2 SNEGSKA (reference sequence).